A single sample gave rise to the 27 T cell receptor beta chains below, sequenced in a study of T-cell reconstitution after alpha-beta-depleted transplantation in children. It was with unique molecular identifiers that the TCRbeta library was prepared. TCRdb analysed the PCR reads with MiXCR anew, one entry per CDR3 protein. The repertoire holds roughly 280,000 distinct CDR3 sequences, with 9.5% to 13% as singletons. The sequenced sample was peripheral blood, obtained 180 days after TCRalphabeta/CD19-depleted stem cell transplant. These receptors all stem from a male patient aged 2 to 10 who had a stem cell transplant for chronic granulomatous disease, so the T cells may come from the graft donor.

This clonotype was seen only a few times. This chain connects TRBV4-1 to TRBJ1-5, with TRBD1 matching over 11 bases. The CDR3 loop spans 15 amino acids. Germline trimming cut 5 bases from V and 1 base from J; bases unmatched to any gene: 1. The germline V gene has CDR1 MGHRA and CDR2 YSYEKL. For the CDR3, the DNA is TGCGCCAGCAGCGGACAGGGGGCCAGCAATCAGCCCCAGCATTTT. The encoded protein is CASSGQGASNQPQHF.

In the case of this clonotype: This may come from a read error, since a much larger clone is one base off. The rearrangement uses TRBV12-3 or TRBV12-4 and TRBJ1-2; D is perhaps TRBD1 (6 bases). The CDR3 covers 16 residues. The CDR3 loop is CASSFSPPTGLYGYPF. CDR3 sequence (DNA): TGTGCCAGCAGTTTCAGCCCCCCGACAGGCCTCTATGGCTACCCCTTC.

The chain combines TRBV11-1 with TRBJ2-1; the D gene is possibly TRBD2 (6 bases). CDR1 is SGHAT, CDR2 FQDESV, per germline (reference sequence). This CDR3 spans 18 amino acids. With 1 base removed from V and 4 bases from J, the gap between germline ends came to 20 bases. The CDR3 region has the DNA TGTGCCAGCAGCTTAGTGACCGCGGGACTTACTAATTACAATGAGCAGTTCTTC. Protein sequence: CASSLVTAGLTNYNEQFF.

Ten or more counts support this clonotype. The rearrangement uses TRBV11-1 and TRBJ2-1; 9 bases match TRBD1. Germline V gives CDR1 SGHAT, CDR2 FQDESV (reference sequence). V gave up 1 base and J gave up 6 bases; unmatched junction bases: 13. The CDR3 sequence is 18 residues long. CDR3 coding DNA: TGTGCCAGCAGCTTAGTTTTTTCCGCGGAACAGGGGGCCAATGAGCAGTTCTTC. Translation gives CASSLVFSAEQGANEQFF. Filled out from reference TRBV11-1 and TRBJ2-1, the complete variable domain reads EAEVAQSPRYKITEKSQAVAFWCDPISGHATLYWYRQILGQGPELLVQFQDESVVDDSQLPKDRFSAERLKGVDSTLKIQPAELGDSAMYLCASSLVFSAEQGANEQFFGPGTRLTVL.

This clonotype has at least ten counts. This CDR3 reads CASREQGGGSYEQYF. For the CDR3, the DNA is TGTGCCAGCAGGGAGCAGGGAGGTGGTTCCTACGAGCAGTACTTC. The chain combines TRBV6-1 with TRBJ2-7; a possible D gene is TRBD2 (6 bases). CDR3 length equals 15 residues. Looked up from germline, CDR1 is MNHNS and CDR2 is SASEGT. V dropped 6 bases and J dropped 1 base, with 16 bases sitting between them.

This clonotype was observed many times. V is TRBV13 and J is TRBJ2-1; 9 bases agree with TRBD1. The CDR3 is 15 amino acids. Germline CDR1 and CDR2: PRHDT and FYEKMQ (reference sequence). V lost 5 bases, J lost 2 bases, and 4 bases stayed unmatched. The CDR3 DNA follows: TGTGCCAGCAGCCTAAACAGGGGGCCCTACAATGAGCAGTTCTTC. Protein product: CASSLNRGPYNEQFF.

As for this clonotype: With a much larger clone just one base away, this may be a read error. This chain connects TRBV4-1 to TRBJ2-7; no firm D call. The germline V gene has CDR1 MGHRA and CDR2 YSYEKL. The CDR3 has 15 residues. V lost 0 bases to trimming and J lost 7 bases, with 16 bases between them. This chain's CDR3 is CASSQEISSYIEQYF. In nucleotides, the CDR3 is TGCGCCAGCAGCCAAGAAATATCGTCCTATATTGAGCAGTACTTC.

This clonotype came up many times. The chain's CDR3 is CASSWDRDYGYTF. CDR3 nucleotide sequence: TGTGCCAGCTCATGGGACAGAGACTATGGCTACACCTTC. V usage is TRBV18 and J usage is TRBJ1-2; 7 positions agree with TRBD1. The germline gives CDR1 KGHSH, CDR2 LQKENI. The length of the CDR3 is 13 residues. Trimming removed 5 bases from V and 3 bases from J; junction bases left unmatched: 3. The whole variable domain, filled in from reference TRBV18 and TRBJ1-2, reads NAGVMQNPRHLVRRRGQEARLRCSPMKGHSHVYWYRQLPEEGLKFMVYLQKENIIDESGMPKERFSAEFPKEGPSILRIQQVVRGDSAAYFCASSWDRDYGYTFGSGTRLTVV.

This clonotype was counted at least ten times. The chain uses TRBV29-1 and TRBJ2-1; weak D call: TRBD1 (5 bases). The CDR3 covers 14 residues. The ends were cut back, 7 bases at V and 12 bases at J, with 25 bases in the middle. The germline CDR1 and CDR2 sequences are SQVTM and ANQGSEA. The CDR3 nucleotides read TGCAGCGGGGGTAGTCCCGAAGGTATTAGGGGGCAGTTCTTC. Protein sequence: CSGGSPEGIRGQFF.

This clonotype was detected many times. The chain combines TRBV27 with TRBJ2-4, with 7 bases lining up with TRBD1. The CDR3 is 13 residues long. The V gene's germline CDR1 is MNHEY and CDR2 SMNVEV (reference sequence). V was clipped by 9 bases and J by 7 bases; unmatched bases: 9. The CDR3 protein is CARFKTGTNIQYF. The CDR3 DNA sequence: TGTGCCAGATTTAAGACAGGGACCAACATTCAGTACTTC.

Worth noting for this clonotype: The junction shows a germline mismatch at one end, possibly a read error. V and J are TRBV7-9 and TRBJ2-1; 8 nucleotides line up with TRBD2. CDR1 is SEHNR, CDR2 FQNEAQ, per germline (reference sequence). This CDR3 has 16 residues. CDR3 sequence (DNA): TGTGTCAGCAGCTTTAGTAGCGGGATAGGGGACAATGAGCAGTTCTTC. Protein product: CVSSFSSGIGDNEQFF. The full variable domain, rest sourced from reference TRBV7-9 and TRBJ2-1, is DTGVSQNPRHKITKRGQNVTFRCDPISEHNRLYWYRQTLGQGPEFLTYFQNEAQLEKSRLLSDRFSAERPKGSFSTLEIQRTEQGDSAMYLCVSSFSSGIGDNEQFFGPGTRLTVL.

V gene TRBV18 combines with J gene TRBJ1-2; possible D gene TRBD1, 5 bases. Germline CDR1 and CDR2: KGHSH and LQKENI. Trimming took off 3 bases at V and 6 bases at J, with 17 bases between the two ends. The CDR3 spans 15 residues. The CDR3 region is CASSPIRDPRDGYTF. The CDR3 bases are TGTGCCAGCTCACCCATCCGGGACCCCCGGGATGGCTACACCTTC.

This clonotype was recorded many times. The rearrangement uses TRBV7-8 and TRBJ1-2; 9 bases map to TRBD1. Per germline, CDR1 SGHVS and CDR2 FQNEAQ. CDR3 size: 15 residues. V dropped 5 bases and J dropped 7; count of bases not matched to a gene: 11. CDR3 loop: CASSARDRVAAGYTF. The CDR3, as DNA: TGTGCCAGCAGCGCCCGGGACAGGGTTGCCGCTGGCTACACCTTC.

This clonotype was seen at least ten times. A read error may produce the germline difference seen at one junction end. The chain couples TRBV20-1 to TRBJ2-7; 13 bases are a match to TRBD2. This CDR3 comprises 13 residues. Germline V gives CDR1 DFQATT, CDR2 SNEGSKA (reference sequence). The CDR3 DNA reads TGCAGTGCTAGAGATGGGACTAGCGGGAACCTCGCCTTC. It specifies CSARDGTSGNLAF.

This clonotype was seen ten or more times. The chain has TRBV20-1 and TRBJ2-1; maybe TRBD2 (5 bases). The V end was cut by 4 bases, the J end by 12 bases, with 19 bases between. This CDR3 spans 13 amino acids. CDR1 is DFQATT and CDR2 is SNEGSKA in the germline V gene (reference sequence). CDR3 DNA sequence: TGCAGTGCTACCGGGGATTTCAATGAGTGGCAGTTCTTC. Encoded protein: CSATGDFNEWQFF.

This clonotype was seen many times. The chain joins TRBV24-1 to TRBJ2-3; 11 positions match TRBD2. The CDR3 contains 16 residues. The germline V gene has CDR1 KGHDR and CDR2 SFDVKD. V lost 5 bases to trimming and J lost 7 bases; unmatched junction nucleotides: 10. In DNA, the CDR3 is TGTGCCACCAGTGCTCCGGGACTAGCGGAGGGGTATACGCAGTATTTT. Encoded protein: CATSAPGLAEGYTQYF.

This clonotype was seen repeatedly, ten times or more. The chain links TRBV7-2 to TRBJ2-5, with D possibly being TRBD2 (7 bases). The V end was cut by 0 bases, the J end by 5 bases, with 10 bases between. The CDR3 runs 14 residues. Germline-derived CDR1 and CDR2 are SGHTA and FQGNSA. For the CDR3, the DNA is TGTGCCAGCAGCTTAGCGGGGGGGCCGGAGACCCAGTACTTC. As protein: CASSLAGGPETQYF.

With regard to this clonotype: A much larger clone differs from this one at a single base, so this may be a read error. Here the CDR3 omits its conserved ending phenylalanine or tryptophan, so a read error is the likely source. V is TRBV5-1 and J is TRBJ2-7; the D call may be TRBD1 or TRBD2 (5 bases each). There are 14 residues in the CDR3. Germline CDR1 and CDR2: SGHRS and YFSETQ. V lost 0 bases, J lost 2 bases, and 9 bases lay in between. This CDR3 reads CASSLDGATYEQYS. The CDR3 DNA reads TGCGCCAGCAGCTTGGACGGGGCCACCTACGAGCAGTACTCC.

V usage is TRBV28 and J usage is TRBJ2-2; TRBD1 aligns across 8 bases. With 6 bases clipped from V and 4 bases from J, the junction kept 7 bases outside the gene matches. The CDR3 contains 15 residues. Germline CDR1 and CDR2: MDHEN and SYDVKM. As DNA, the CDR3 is TGTGCCAGCAGGTATAACAGGGGGAGCACCGGGGAGCTGTTTTTT. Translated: CASRYNRGSTGELFF.

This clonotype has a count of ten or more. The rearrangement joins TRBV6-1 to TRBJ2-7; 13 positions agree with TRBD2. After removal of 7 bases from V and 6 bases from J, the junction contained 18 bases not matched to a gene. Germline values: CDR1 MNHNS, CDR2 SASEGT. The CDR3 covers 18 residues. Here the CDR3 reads CASTDQGATSGRYREQYF. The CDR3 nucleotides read TGTGCCAGCACTGATCAGGGGGCGACTAGCGGGAGGTACCGCGAGCAGTACTTC.

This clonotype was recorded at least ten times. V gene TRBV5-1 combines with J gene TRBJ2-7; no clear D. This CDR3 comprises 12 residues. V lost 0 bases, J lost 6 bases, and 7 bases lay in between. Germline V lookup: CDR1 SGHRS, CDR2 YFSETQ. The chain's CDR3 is CASSLGQAEQYF. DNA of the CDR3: TGCGCCAGCAGCTTGGGGCAGGCCGAGCAGTACTTC. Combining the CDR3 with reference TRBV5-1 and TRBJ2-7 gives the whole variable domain KAGVTQTPRYLIKTRGQQVTLSCSPISGHRSVSWYQQTPGQGLQFLFEYFSETQRNKGNFPGRFSGRQFSNSRSEMNVSTLELGDSALYLCASSLGQAEQYFGPGTRLTVT.

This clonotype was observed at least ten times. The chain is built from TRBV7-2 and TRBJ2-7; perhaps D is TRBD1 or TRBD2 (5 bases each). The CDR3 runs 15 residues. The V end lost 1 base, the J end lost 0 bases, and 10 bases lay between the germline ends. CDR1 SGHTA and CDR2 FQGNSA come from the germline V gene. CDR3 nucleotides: TGTGCCAGCAGCTTAGTGTCAGGGAGCTCCTACGAGCAGTACTTC. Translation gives CASSLVSGSSYEQYF.

The CDR3 DNA follows: TGTGCCTTGGGACAGGGGACCGGGGAGCTGTTTTTT. It yields the protein CALGQGTGELFF. This chain joins TRBV30 and TRBJ2-2, with TRBD1 matching over 10 bases. The CDR3 runs 12 residues. Germline V gene lookup returns CDR1 GTSNPN and CDR2 SVGIG (reference sequence). V was clipped by 7 bases and J by 5 bases; unmatched bases: 1.

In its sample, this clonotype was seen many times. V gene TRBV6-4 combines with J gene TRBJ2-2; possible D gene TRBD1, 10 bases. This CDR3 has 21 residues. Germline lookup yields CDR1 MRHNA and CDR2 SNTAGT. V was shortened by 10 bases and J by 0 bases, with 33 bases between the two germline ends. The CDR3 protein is CATMDRGGWRGGFTNTGELFF. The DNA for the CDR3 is TGTGCCACCATGGACAGGGGGGGATGGCGGGGGGGTTTTACGAACACCGGGGAGCTGTTTTTT.

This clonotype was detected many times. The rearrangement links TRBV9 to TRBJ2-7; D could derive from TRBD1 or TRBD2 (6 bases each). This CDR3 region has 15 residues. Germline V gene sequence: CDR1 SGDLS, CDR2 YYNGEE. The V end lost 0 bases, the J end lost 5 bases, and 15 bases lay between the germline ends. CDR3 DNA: TGTGCCAGCAGCGTAGAAGGGGGGCTTGGGGACGAGCAGTACTTC. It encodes CASSVEGGLGDEQYF.

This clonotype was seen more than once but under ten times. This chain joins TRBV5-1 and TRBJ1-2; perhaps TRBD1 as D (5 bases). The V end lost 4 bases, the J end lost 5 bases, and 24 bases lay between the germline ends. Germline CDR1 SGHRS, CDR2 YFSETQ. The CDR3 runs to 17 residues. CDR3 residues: CASSVGSWGSPLYGYTF. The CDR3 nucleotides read TGCGCCAGCAGCGTGGGGTCTTGGGGCTCCCCCCTTTATGGCTACACCTTC.

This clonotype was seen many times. In DNA, the CDR3 is TGTGCCAGCTCAGCCGGGACAGCCCTGGGTGGCTACACCTTC. This sequence encodes CASSAGTALGGYTF. The J gene is TRBJ1-2, the V gene TRBV18; the match to TRBD1 covers 7 bases. The CDR3 totals 14 residues. The trim removed 5 bases at V and 7 bases at J, leaving 10 bases unmatched. Germline V gives CDR1 KGHSH, CDR2 LQKENI.